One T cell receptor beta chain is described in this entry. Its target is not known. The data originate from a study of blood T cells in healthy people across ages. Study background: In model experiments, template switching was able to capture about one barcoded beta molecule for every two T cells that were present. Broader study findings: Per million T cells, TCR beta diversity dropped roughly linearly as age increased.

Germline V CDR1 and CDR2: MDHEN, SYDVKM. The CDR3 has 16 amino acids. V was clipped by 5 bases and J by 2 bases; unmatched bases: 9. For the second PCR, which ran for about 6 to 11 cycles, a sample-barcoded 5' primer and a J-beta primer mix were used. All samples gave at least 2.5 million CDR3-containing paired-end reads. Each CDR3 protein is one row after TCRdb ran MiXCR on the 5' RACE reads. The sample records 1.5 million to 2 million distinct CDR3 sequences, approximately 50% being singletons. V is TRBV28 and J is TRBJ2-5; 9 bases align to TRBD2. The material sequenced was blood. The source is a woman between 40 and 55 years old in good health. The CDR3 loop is CASSPLAGDLQETQYF. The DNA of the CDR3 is TGTGCCAGCAGTCCATTAGCGGGGGACTTACAAGAGACCCAGTACTTC.